This TCR beta chain was obtained from a study of T cell repertoires in aging, cancer and after chemotherapy. Peripheral blood genomic DNA, not sorted cells or RNA, was the template. Rearranged V-D-J TRB sequences were amplified with a mixed TRB-A/B primer pool. One entry per CDR3 protein results from TCRdb running MiXCR on the multiplex PCR reads. Found here are 3,000 to 3,500 distinct CDR3 sequences, around 26% of them singletons; the top ten hold around 3.9%. Only a few counts were recorded for this clonotype. The CDR3 runs to 15 residues. Germline-derived CDR1 and CDR2 are MNHEY and SMNVEV (reference sequence). Trimming took 5 bases from V and 1 from J, leaving 14 bases between them.

Sequencing was performed on blood. The V and J genes are TRBV27 and TRBJ2-5; D tentatively fits TRBD1 or TRBD2 (5 bases each). The TCR originated in a human donor with a solid tumor. The CDR3 loop reads CASSREGATQETQYF. DNA for the CDR3: TGTGCCAGCAGTCGGGAAGGGGCTACCCAAGAGACCCAGTACTTC.